These T cell receptor beta chains were read from a single sample in a study of Graves' ophthalmopathy and Graves' hyperthyroidism. MiXCR, applied by TCRdb to the multiplex PCR reads, yields one record per CDR3 protein. The sample lists about 550,000 distinct CDR3 sequences, just under 40% occurring once. The sequenced material came from peripheral blood or thyroid tissue (not recorded which). The receptors originated from an adult man with Graves' hyperthyroidism. CDR3s include the opening cysteine and the closing phenylalanine or tryptophan. The D gene is left open where the match is weak. Expanded clones are given a class, and other clones once, few, many or no size at all.

CDR3 protein	CDR3 DNA	J gene	V gene	clone size	CDR3 length	D gene
CASSLGTRDEQFF	TGTGCCAGCAGCTTAGGGACGAGGGATGAGCAGTTCTTC	TRBJ2-1	TRBV7-3	NA	13	NA
CSGLQGFHGYTF	TGCAGCGGTCTACAGGGTTTTCATGGCTACACCTTC	TRBJ1-2	TRBV29-1	many	12	NA
CASSAWDRNEEKLFF	TGTGCCAGCAGTGCCTGGGACCGTAACGAGGAAAAACTGTTTTTT	TRBJ1-4	TRBV6-1	few	15	NA
CSASHIAGGPPNEQFF	TGCAGTGCTAGTCACATAGCGGGAGGGCCACCCAATGAGCAGTTCTTC	TRBJ2-1	TRBV20-1	NA	16	TRBD2
CASSFSGSGANVLTF	TGCGCCAGCAGCTTTTCAGGCTCTGGGGCCAACGTCCTGACTTTC	TRBJ2-6	TRBV5-1	many	15	NA
CASSELGQEETQHF	TGTGCCAGCAGTGAATTGGGACAGGAAGAGACCCAGCATTTT	TRBJ1-5	TRBV2	few	14	TRBD1
CASSYLGSYGYTF	TGTGCCAGCAGTTACTTGGGGAGCTATGGCTACACCTTC	TRBJ1-2	TRBV6-5	NA	13	NA
CASSIRQGPLSGYGYTF	TGTGCCAGTAGTATACGACAGGGTCCGCTTTCGGGCTATGGCTACACCTTC	TRBJ1-2	TRBV19	many	17	TRBD1
CASSESRGTSGSPYF	TGCGCCAGCAGTGAGTCGAGAGGGACTAGCGGGAGTCCGTACTTC	TRBJ2-7	TRBV10-2	NA	15	TRBD2
CSVGTGQGIFYGYTF	TGCAGCGTTGGAACGGGACAGGGAATTTTCTATGGCTACACCTTC	TRBJ1-2	TRBV29-1	NA	15	TRBD1
CASSSHRARVTEAFF	TGTGCCAGCAGTTCTCACAGGGCTCGGGTCACTGAAGCTTTCTTT	TRBJ1-1	TRBV6-6	NA	15	NA
CASSLDSGQGNTIYF	TGTGCCAGCAGCTTAGATTCTGGCCAGGGAAACACCATATATTTT	TRBJ1-3	TRBV7-2	many	15	NA
CASSVEGGRGEKLFF	TGTGCCAGCAGCGTAGAGGGGGGCCGGGGTGAAAAACTGTTTTTT	TRBJ1-4	TRBV9	many	15	NA
CASSWGAGYGYTF	TGCGCCAGCAGCTGGGGTGCTGGGTATGGCTACACCTTC	TRBJ1-2	TRBV4-1	many	13	NA
CASSLMGQGSVF	TGTGCCAGCAGTTTAATGGGCCAGGGCTCAGTATTT	TRBJ1-5	TRBV27	NA	12	NA
CASSFDGVGETQYF	TGTGCCAGCAGCTTTGACGGAGTAGGAGAGACCCAGTACTTC	TRBJ2-5	TRBV4-1	NA	14	NA
CASSELGAHEQYF	TGTGCCAGCAGTGAATTGGGGGCCCACGAGCAGTACTTC	TRBJ2-7	TRBV6-1	few	13	NA
CASGPSRRASNTIYF	TGTGCTAGTGGTCCCTCGCGGAGGGCGAGCAACACCATATATTTT	TRBJ1-3	TRBV12-5	many	15	NA
CATNTRGGGRADTQYF	TGTGCCACCAACACGAGGGGGGGAGGGAGGGCAGATACGCAGTATTTT	TRBJ2-3	TRBV7-2	once	16	NA
CASRPGGLGELFF	TGTGCCAGCAGACCAGGGGGATTGGGTGAACTGTTTTTT	TRBJ1-4	TRBV12-3/TRBV12-4	many	13	TRBD1
CASSDGGRSYEQYF	TGCGCCAGCAGTGATGGGGGCAGAAGCTACGAGCAGTACTTC	TRBJ2-7	TRBV10-2	many	14	NA
CARSGGQGHTEAFF	TGTGCCCGGAGTGGAGGACAGGGTCACACTGAAGCTTTCTTT	TRBJ1-1	TRBV7-8	once	14	TRBD1
CASTLGRNYGYTF	TGTGCCAGCACCTTGGGCAGAAACTATGGCTACACCTTC	TRBJ1-2	TRBV28	NA	13	NA